This T cell receptor (beta chain) emerged from a study of T cell changes during pregnancy in multiple sclerosis. Germline CDR1 reads SEHNR; CDR2 reads FQNEAQ (reference sequence). CDR3 size: 18 residues. V lost 5 bases, J lost 4 bases, and 26 bases lay in between. Clones were sequenced by immunoSEQ multiplex PCR, and TCRdb holds only the in-frame ones, with some missing. The table includes about 44,000 clones, approximately 90% detected once. The receptor was isolated from a female donor with multiple sclerosis, enrolled in a pregnancy study. Specimen: CD4+ T cells from peripheral blood mononuclear cells, collected after pregnancy. The genes are TRBV7-9 and TRBJ1-1, with D maybe TRBD1 (6 bases). CDR3 DNA: TGTGCCAGCAGCCATATCCGAAAACAGGGTATTTTAAGCACTGAAGCTTTCTTT. Protein sequence: CASSHIRKQGILSTEAFF.